The rows below give T cell receptor beta chains drawn from one sample of a study of blood T cell repertoires in COVID-19. TCRdb's copy holds only in-frame clones and misses some; the assay was immunoSEQ multiplex PCR. The repertoire holds 300,000 to 350,000 clones, with roughly 86% as singletons. Sequences were obtained from peripheral blood. Receptors originate from a young man with COVID-19, enrolled during active disease. The CDR3 runs from the conserved cysteine through the conserved F or W. Clone size appears in some rows only: once, few, many, or a class for an expanded clone.

J gene: TRBJ1-5
V gene: TRBV7-8
clone size: .
CDR3 protein: CASSTTGNGNQPQHF

J gene: TRBJ2-3
V gene: TRBV7-2
clone size: .
CDR3 protein: CASSLVQGADTQYF

J gene: TRBJ2-1
V gene: TRBV7-3
clone size: few
CDR3 protein: CASSPRDFSDNEQFF

J gene: TRBJ1-5
V gene: TRBV4-2
clone size: few
CDR3 protein: CASRENSGGNQPQHF

J gene: TRBJ1-5
V gene: TRBV7-9
clone size: .
CDR3 protein: CASSRQGSNQPQHF

J gene: TRBJ2-1
V gene: TRBV19
clone size: .
CDR3 protein: CASSLGDRVINEQFF

J gene: TRBJ1-2
V gene: TRBV10-1
clone size: .
CDR3 protein: CASSESTGWVGYTF

J gene: TRBJ2-5
V gene: TRBV6-5
clone size: .
CDR3 protein: CASSYSSQETQYF

J gene: TRBJ1-2
V gene: TRBV7-2
clone size: few
CDR3 protein: CASSLAGASQGGYTF

J gene: TRBJ2-5
V gene: TRBV18
clone size: .
CDR3 protein: CASSPRSQETQYF

J gene: TRBJ1-3
V gene: TRBV5-1
clone size: .
CDR3 protein: CASSPTGGIENTIYF

J gene: TRBJ2-1
V gene: TRBV11-2
clone size: .
CDR3 protein: CASSLILAGGKRYEQFF

J gene: TRBJ2-3
V gene: TRBV3-1/TRBV3-2
clone size: .
CDR3 protein: CASSQGRASGGTDTQYF

J gene: TRBJ2-3
V gene: TRBV7-9
clone size: .
CDR3 protein: CASSLVPSGGYTDTQYF

J gene: TRBJ2-3
V gene: TRBV5-1
clone size: .
CDR3 protein: CASSLVRTGGRVTDTQYF

J gene: TRBJ1-2
V gene: TRBV7-3
clone size: .
CDR3 protein: CASSLGGPPGDGYTF

J gene: TRBJ2-1
V gene: TRBV6-5
clone size: .
CDR3 protein: CASRTDSSYNEQFF

J gene: TRBJ2-3
V gene: TRBV28
clone size: .
CDR3 protein: CASTQDRVGSTDTQYF

J gene: TRBJ2-1
V gene: TRBV10-3
clone size: .
CDR3 protein: CAISESDRGPYNEQFF

J gene: TRBJ1-2
V gene: TRBV25-1
clone size: .
CDR3 protein: CASSVTEGYGYTF

J gene: TRBJ1-1
V gene: TRBV11-2
clone size: .
CDR3 protein: CASSFHGQGTEAFF

J gene: TRBJ2-3
V gene: TRBV7-9
clone size: .
CDR3 protein: CASSLVQWEPTDTQYF

J gene: TRBJ2-2
V gene: TRBV7-6
clone size: .
CDR3 protein: CASSLGAGGTAGELFF

J gene: TRBJ2-1
V gene: TRBV7-9
clone size: .
CDR3 protein: CASSSSGGRTNNEQFF

J gene: TRBJ1-1
V gene: TRBV2
clone size: .
CDR3 protein: CASSDLRLIGEGAVETEAFF

J gene: TRBJ2-1
V gene: TRBV2
clone size: .
CDR3 protein: CASTRIGLELVAEQFF

J gene: TRBJ1-2
V gene: TRBV6-2/TRBV6-3
clone size: .
CDR3 protein: CASSIRDTYTF

J gene: TRBJ1-1
V gene: TRBV4-3
clone size: .
CDR3 protein: CASSQDFSRGAFF

J gene: TRBJ2-1
V gene: TRBV14
clone size: .
CDR3 protein: CASSQLGATRGNEQFF

J gene: TRBJ2-3
V gene: TRBV4-3
clone size: once
CDR3 protein: CASSPLLAGEGDTQYF

J gene: TRBJ2-5
V gene: TRBV18
clone size: .
CDR3 protein: CASSSDQETQYF

J gene: TRBJ2-2
V gene: TRBV24-1
clone size: .
CDR3 protein: CATSEIAGGNTGELFF

J gene: TRBJ1-2
V gene: TRBV11-2
clone size: .
CDR3 protein: CASSLAPLRDTYYYGYTF

J gene: TRBJ1-5
V gene: TRBV10-3
clone size: .
CDR3 protein: CAISESVGNQPQHF

J gene: TRBJ2-1
V gene: TRBV19
clone size: .
CDR3 protein: CASSITQGYGEQFF

J gene: TRBJ1-6
V gene: TRBV3-1/TRBV3-2
clone size: .
CDR3 protein: CASSQQGAASSYNSPLHF

J gene: TRBJ1-1
V gene: TRBV18
clone size: once
CDR3 protein: CASSLLRYTEAFF

J gene: TRBJ2-5
V gene: TRBV5-1
clone size: .
CDR3 protein: CASSSGTGGYQETQYF

J gene: TRBJ2-3
V gene: TRBV24-1
clone size: .
CDR3 protein: CATSDFRGLAGGGDTQYF

J gene: TRBJ2-1
V gene: TRBV19
clone size: .
CDR3 protein: CASRIKAFGGAMEQFF

J gene: TRBJ2-1
V gene: TRBV27
clone size: once
CDR3 protein: CASSSGTGGYNEQFF

J gene: TRBJ1-5
V gene: TRBV6-2/TRBV6-3
clone size: .
CDR3 protein: CASSYSRGAQPQHF

J gene: TRBJ2-6
V gene: TRBV3-1/TRBV3-2
clone size: .
CDR3 protein: CASSADRPNVLTF

J gene: TRBJ2-7
V gene: TRBV27
clone size: .
CDR3 protein: CASSLTQISATYEQYF

J gene: TRBJ1-2
V gene: TRBV4-3
clone size: .
CDR3 protein: CASSQDWEGPNYGYTF

J gene: TRBJ1-3
V gene: TRBV18
clone size: once
CDR3 protein: CASSSRRAGDSGNTIYF

J gene: TRBJ2-7
V gene: TRBV9
clone size: .
CDR3 protein: CASSAGTGASYEQYF

J gene: TRBJ2-7
V gene: TRBV6-2/TRBV6-3
clone size: .
CDR3 protein: CASSSLRGRTHEQYF

J gene: TRBJ1-2
V gene: TRBV27
clone size: .
CDR3 protein: CASSRLQGARLGANYGYTF

J gene: TRBJ2-1
V gene: TRBV9
clone size: .
CDR3 protein: CASSRGQGKFNEQFF

J gene: TRBJ2-7
V gene: TRBV5-1
clone size: .
CDR3 protein: CASHSSTQGANEQYF